What follows are 31 T cell receptor beta chains derived from one specimen sequenced in a study of blood T cell repertoires in COVID-19. Clones were read by immunoSEQ multiplex PCR, and TCRdb kept only the in-frame ones, dropping some. In the table there are 150,000 to 200,000 clones, over 75% of which are singletons. Sequenced input: PBMCs or T cells enriched from blood (not recorded which). The receptors stem from a man aged 50 or older who had recovered from COVID-19.

The rearrangement links TRBV20-1 to TRBJ1-1, with D unresolved. Germline CDR1 is DFQATT and CDR2 is SNEGSKA (reference sequence). Trimming pared 4 bases from V and 4 bases from J, leaving 7 bases between. The CDR3 runs 11 residues. CDR3 sequence (DNA): TGCAGTGCTACCGGTCCCACTGAAGCTTTCTTT. Translated, it gives CSATGPTEAFF.

The genes are TRBV6-2 or TRBV6-3 and TRBJ2-7; TRBD2 matches 10 bases. The ends lost 6 bases at V and 8 bases at J; junction bases unmatched: 16. Germline V CDR1 and CDR2: MNHEY, SVGEGT. The CDR3 contains 16 residues. CDR3 residues: CASSTGFLAGVPKQYF. In DNA, the CDR3 is TGTGCCAGCAGCACAGGGTTTCTAGCGGGAGTCCCCAAGCAGTACTTC.

V usage is TRBV9 and J usage is TRBJ2-3; 12 bases agree with TRBD2. The CDR3 length is 17 residues. Germline CDR1 SGDLS, CDR2 YYNGEE. Trimming cost V 0 bases and J 0 bases; bases outside gene matches: 2. CDR3 coding DNA: TGTGCCAGCAGCGTAGGGACTAGCGGGAAAAGCACAGATACGCAGTATTTT. This codes for CASSVGTSGKSTDTQYF. Complete variable domain (other parts from reference TRBV9 and TRBJ2-3): DSGVTQTPKHLITATGQRVTLRCSPRSGDLSVYWYQQSLDQGLQFLIQYYNGEERAKGNILERFSAQQFPDLHSELNLSSLELGDSALYFCASSVGTSGKSTDTQYFGPGTRLTVL.

V is TRBV3-1 (or the pseudogene TRBV3-2) and J is TRBJ1-1, with D perhaps TRBD1 (5 bases). This CDR3 spans 11 amino acids. V lost 5 bases and J 11 bases, leaving 12 bases between the germline ends. CDR1 is LGHDT and CDR2 is YNNKEL in the germline V gene (reference sequence). CDR3 region: CASSIGQSAFF. The CDR3, as DNA: TGTGCCAGCAGCATAGGACAATCGGCTTTCTTT.

This chain links TRBV28 with TRBJ1-2, with TRBD1 as a possible D gene (6 bases). CDR3 length equals 14 residues. CDR1 and CDR2 from the germline V gene are MDHEN and SYDVKM. V lost 5 bases, J lost 4 bases, and 14 bases lay in between. CDR3 residues: CASSETGRLYGYTF. The CDR3 coding sequence is TGTGCCAGCAGTGAAACAGGGAGACTCTATGGCTACACCTTC.

The V call is TRBV27, the J call TRBJ2-2; a weak D match, TRBD1 (6 bases). Germline loops: CDR1 MNHEY, CDR2 SMNVEV (reference sequence). V dropped 3 bases and J dropped 6 bases, with 29 bases sitting between them. The CDR3 sequence is 20 residues long. The CDR3 region is CASSFQTSSRGQGSAGELFF. The CDR3 nucleotides read TGTGCCAGCAGTTTCCAGACCTCGAGCCGAGGGCAGGGGAGCGCCGGGGAGCTGTTTTTT.

The chain couples TRBV6-5 to TRBJ1-3, with 10 bases lining up with TRBD1. The V gene end was trimmed by 8 bases and the J gene end by 4 bases; junction bases not matched to a gene: 2. The CDR3 sequence is 13 residues long. CDR1 MNHEY and CDR2 SVGAGI come from the germline V gene. The CDR3 region has the DNA TGTGCCAGCGGGACAGGGGAAGGAAACACCATATATTTT. This codes for CASGTGEGNTIYF.

The chain is built from TRBV14 and TRBJ1-4; D gene uncertain. This CDR3 contains 16 residues. Germline assignment: CDR1 SGHDN and CDR2 FVKESK. The ends were cut back, 0 bases at V and 0 bases at J, with 8 bases in the middle. The CDR3 loop reads CASSQDDWPTNEKLFF. In DNA, the CDR3 is TGTGCCAGCAGCCAAGATGACTGGCCAACTAATGAAAAACTGTTTTTT.

The J gene is TRBJ1-6, the V gene TRBV5-6; maybe TRBD1 (6 bases). Looked up from germline, CDR1 is SGHDT and CDR2 is YYEEEE. The CDR3 length is 14 residues. Trimming shortened V by 1 base and J by 7 bases, and 9 bases separated the two germline ends. The chain's CDR3 is CASSLWTANSPLHF. CDR3 nucleotides: TGTGCCAGCAGCTTGTGGACAGCCAATTCACCCCTCCACTTT.

V is TRBV5-1 and J is TRBJ2-7; 10 bases line up with TRBD1. The germline CDR1 and CDR2 sequences are SGHRS and YFSETQ. The CDR3 is 15 amino acids. Trimming cost V 4 bases and J 3 bases; bases outside gene matches: 7. DNA for the CDR3: TGCGCCAGCAGCGAGATGACAGGGGGCGGCTACGAGCAGTACTTC. Residues: CASSEMTGGGYEQYF.

The rearrangement uses TRBV7-9 and TRBJ2-1, with 7 bases that match TRBD2. CDR3 length: 13 residues. Germline CDR1 SEHNR, CDR2 FQNEAQ (reference sequence). V lost 6 bases and J lost 9; bases outside the gene matches: 8. DNA for the CDR3: TGTGCCAGCAGTTGGGGAGGGGACGGTGAGCAGTTCTTC. Translated, it gives CASSWGGDGEQFF.

The CDR3 sequence is CASSYSLGDTQYF. In DNA, the CDR3 is TGTGCCAGCAGTTACTCACTAGGTGATACGCAGTATTTT. The V gene is TRBV6-5, the J gene TRBJ2-3; possible D gene TRBD2, 5 bases. Germline CDR1 reads MNHEY; CDR2 reads SVGAGI. Deletions cut 0 bases from V and 6 bases from J, with 7 bases between. The CDR3 loop spans 13 amino acids.

The chain links TRBV24-1 to TRBJ1-2; TRBD1 matches at 11 bases. The trim removed 4 bases at V and 7 bases at J, leaving 10 bases unmatched. This CDR3 has 16 amino acids. The germline gives CDR1 KGHDR, CDR2 SFDVKD. CDR3 sequence (DNA): TGTGCCACCAGTGACCCGGGACAGGGGGTTGTGGGTGGCTACACCTTC. It translates to CATSDPGQGVVGGYTF.

The V and J genes are TRBV19 and TRBJ2-3; TRBD2 agrees at 9 bases. The CDR3 is 15 residues long. CDR1 and CDR2 from the germline V gene are LNHDA and SQIVND (reference sequence). Trimming cost V 3 bases and J 2 bases; bases outside gene matches: 3. The CDR3: CASSIRGGATDTQYF. CDR3 nucleotides: TGTGCCAGTAGTATCCGCGGGGGGGCCACAGATACGCAGTATTTT.

The rearrangement joins TRBV2 to TRBJ2-5; 7 nucleotides agree with TRBD2. Unmatched junction bases numbered 8, after V lost 5 bases and J lost 2 bases. The CDR3 spans 15 residues. Germline lookup yields CDR1 SNHLY and CDR2 FYNNEI. The CDR3 DNA sequence: TGTGCCAGCAGTCTAGTGTGGGGGGGGCAAGAGACCCAGTACTTC. Translated: CASSLVWGGQETQYF.

This clone has just one count. The chain couples TRBV12-3 or TRBV12-4 to TRBJ1-5; 7 nucleotides line up with TRBD1. Losses at the gene ends were 8 bases for V and 0 bases for J; bases not matched to a gene: 1. The CDR3 is 13 residues long. CDR3 sequence reads: CASGTDSNQPQHF. In nucleotides, the CDR3 is TGTGCCAGCGGGACAGATAGCAATCAGCCCCAGCATTTT.

The genes are TRBV6-6 and TRBJ1-2; 7 bases line up with TRBD1. CDR1 MNHNY and CDR2 SVGAGI come from the germline V gene (reference sequence). With 5 bases clipped from V and 0 bases from J, the junction kept 18 bases outside the gene matches. The CDR3 spans 19 residues. The CDR3 here is CASSLIKTGFSQANYGYTF. DNA for the CDR3: TGTGCCAGCAGTCTTATAAAGACAGGGTTCTCACAAGCTAACTATGGCTACACCTTC.

The chain carries TRBV5-4 and TRBJ1-5; the D is unclear. Germline V CDR1 and CDR2: SGHNT, YYREEE (reference sequence). There are 17 residues in the CDR3. V gave up 0 bases and J gave up 5 bases, with 18 bases separating them. This chain's CDR3 is CASSLDAAWKRHQPQHF. CDR3 in DNA: TGTGCCAGCAGCTTGGATGCAGCGTGGAAAAGGCATCAGCCCCAGCATTTT.

The rearrangement joins TRBV2 to TRBJ2-2; 11 nucleotides align to TRBD2. V lost 5 bases, J lost 6 bases, and 11 bases stayed unmatched. Germline values: CDR1 SNHLY, CDR2 FYNNEI. This CDR3 is built from 17 residues. CDR3 region: CASSPNQLAGVSGELFF. The DNA for the CDR3 is TGTGCCAGCAGTCCGAATCAACTAGCGGGAGTTTCCGGGGAGCTGTTTTTT.

As DNA, the CDR3 is TGTGCCAGCAGCTTGACAGGGGTGGGGGAGACCCAGTACTTC. This codes for CASSLTGVGETQYF. The chain couples TRBV5-4 to TRBJ2-5; 7 nucleotides line up with TRBD1. The trim removed 1 base at V and 5 bases at J, leaving 5 bases unmatched. This CDR3 has 14 amino acids. Germline V gene sequence: CDR1 SGHNT, CDR2 YYREEE (reference sequence).

The rearrangement joins TRBV12-3 or TRBV12-4 to TRBJ2-5; possibly TRBD2 for D (5 bases). CDR3 length equals 13 residues. Trimming shortened V by 2 bases and J by 7 bases, and 11 bases separated the two germline ends. CDR3 region: CASSLLGEGTQYF. CDR3 DNA sequence: TGTGCCAGCAGTTTACTCGGGGAAGGGACCCAGTACTTC.

The chain links TRBV5-1 to TRBJ1-1; tentative D call: TRBD1 (6 bases). CDR1 is SGHRS, CDR2 YFSETQ, per germline. The length of the CDR3 is 14 residues. V was trimmed by 0 bases and J by 4 bases, leaving 10 bases between them. CDR3 in amino acids: CASSLGTGTTEAFF. The CDR3 coding sequence is TGCGCCAGCAGCTTGGGCACAGGGACCACTGAAGCTTTCTTT.

The chain combines TRBV6-5 with TRBJ2-5, with TRBD2 as a possible D gene (7 bases). Trimming took off 8 bases at V and 4 bases at J, with 17 bases between the two ends. The germline V gene has CDR1 MNHEY and CDR2 SVGAGI. The length of the CDR3 is 14 residues. The CDR3 is CASGEGGSGETQYF. The DNA for the CDR3 is TGTGCCAGCGGGGAGGGGGGTAGCGGAGAGACCCAGTACTTC.

The chain joins TRBV7-9 to TRBJ1-2; the D gene is possibly TRBD1 (5 bases). The CDR3 contains 14 residues. The germline V and J ends were trimmed by 5 bases and 2 bases, with 12 bases remaining between them. Per germline, CDR1 SEHNR and CDR2 FQNEAQ (reference sequence). In nucleotides, the CDR3 is TGTGCCAGCAGCGGAACGACAGCCAACTATGGCTACACCTTC. Translating it yields CASSGTTANYGYTF.

The rearrangement joins TRBV7-9 to TRBJ2-7, with D maybe TRBD1 (6 bases). The CDR3 totals 13 residues. CDR1 SEHNR and CDR2 FQNEAQ come from the germline V gene (reference sequence). The ends were cut back, 6 bases at V and 13 bases at J, with 22 bases in the middle. CDR3 amino acids: CASRYYRDKGIYF. In DNA, the CDR3 is TGTGCCAGCAGATACTACCGGGACAAGGGAATCTACTTC.

The gene calls are TRBV30 and TRBJ1-2, with 7 bases fitting TRBD1. The CDR3 is 10 amino acids. The trim removed 3 bases at V and 14 bases at J, leaving 6 bases unmatched. The germline V gene has CDR1 GTSNPN and CDR2 SVGIG (reference sequence). CDR3 in DNA: TGTGCCTGGAGGGGGACAGTAGAGACCTTC. As protein: CAWRGTVETF.

This clone turned up a few times. This rearrangement joins TRBV19 to TRBJ1-3, with TRBD1 identical over 10 bases. Germline loops: CDR1 LNHDA, CDR2 SQIVND (reference sequence). The CDR3 runs 15 residues. With 7 bases clipped from V and 6 bases from J, the junction kept 9 bases outside the gene matches. The CDR3 sequence is CASITPGTGENTIYF. The CDR3, as DNA: TGTGCCAGTATTACGCCTGGGACAGGGGAAAACACCATATATTTT.

This chain links TRBV9 with TRBJ1-3, with 9 bases matching TRBD1. J lost 1 base, V lost 4 bases, and 6 bases had no gene match. The CDR3 covers 16 residues. Germline V CDR1 and CDR2: SGDLS, YYNGEE. CDR3 nucleotides: TGTGCCAGCAGCATAGACAGGGGGATTTCTGGAAACACCATATATTTT. This gives the protein CASSIDRGISGNTIYF. The variable domain in full, completed from reference TRBV9 and TRBJ1-3, reads DSGVTQTPKHLITATGQRVTLRCSPRSGDLSVYWYQQSLDQGLQFLIQYYNGEERAKGNILERFSAQQFPDLHSELNLSSLELGDSALYFCASSIDRGISGNTIYFGEGSWLTVV.

The chain employs TRBV5-1 and TRBJ2-1, with 9 nucleotides matching TRBD2. CDR3 size: 17 residues. The V segment lost 1 base and the J segment 8 bases; nucleotides outside the gene matches: 13. CDR1 and CDR2 from the germline V gene are SGHRS and YFSETQ. The CDR3 loop is CASSLSGGGANQYEQFF. Here the CDR3 DNA reads TGCGCCAGCAGCTTGAGCGGCGGGGGGGCTAACCAATATGAGCAGTTCTTC.

The chain has TRBV18 and TRBJ2-7, with TRBD2 matching over 12 bases. V shed 6 bases and J 5 bases; nucleotides not matched to a gene: 8. The CDR3 has 15 amino acids. The germline gives CDR1 KGHSH, CDR2 LQKENI. The CDR3 DNA reads TGTGCCAGCTCCGAGGGACTAGCGGGTCTCCACGAGCAGTACTTC. Translating gives CASSEGLAGLHEQYF.

The V and J genes are TRBV29-1 and TRBJ2-4, with 7 bases matching TRBD2. Germline V gene lookup returns CDR1 SQVTM and CDR2 ANQGSEA. The ends lost 0 bases at V and 0 bases at J; junction bases unmatched: 5. This CDR3 region has 16 residues. The CDR3 region has the DNA TGCAGCGTTGAAGATGGGGGGGTTCTAGCCAAAAACATTCAGTACTTC. Translated: CSVEDGGVLAKNIQYF.